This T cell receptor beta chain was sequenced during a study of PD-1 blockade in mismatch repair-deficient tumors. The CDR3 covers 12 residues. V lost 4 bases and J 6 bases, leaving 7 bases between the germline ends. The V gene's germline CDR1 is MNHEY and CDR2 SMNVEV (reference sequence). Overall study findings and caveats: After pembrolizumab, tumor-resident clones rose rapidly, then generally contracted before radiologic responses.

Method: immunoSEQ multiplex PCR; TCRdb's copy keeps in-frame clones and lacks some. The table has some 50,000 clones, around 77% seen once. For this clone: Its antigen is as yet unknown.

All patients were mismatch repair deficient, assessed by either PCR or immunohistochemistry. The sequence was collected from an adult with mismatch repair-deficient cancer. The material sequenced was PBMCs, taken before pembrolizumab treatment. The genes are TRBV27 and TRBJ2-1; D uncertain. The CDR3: CASSSPRNEQFF. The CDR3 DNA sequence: TGTGCCAGCAGTTCCCCCCGCAATGAGCAGTTCTTC.